The 18 T cell receptor beta chains reported below all come from one sample, sequenced in a study of beta chain bispecific antibodies for T cell cancers. Study results and limitations: Most targeted TRBV signal came from the leukemia cell line cells, not normal T cells.

No antigen is known for these receptors. T cells were expanded from blood mononuclear cells for 3 to 4 days with anti-CD3 OKT3 or CD3/CD28 beads. TCRdb used MiXCR to reprocess the 5' RACE reads, holding one entry per CDR3 protein. In the table there are about 20,000 distinct CDR3 sequences, roughly 3% of which are singletons. Sequencing was carried out using healthy donor T cells cultured with leukemia cells. These receptors were collected from a human donor in good health. Some clones in this sample may be carry-over from other donors' samples.

This clonotype was observed many times. The rearrangement links TRBV19 to TRBJ2-5, with D uncertain. CDR1 is LNHDA and CDR2 is SQIVND in the germline V gene (reference sequence). The ends were cut back, 6 bases at V and 4 bases at J, with 15 bases in the middle. The CDR3 has 14 residues. The CDR3 nucleotides are TGTGCCAGTAGGACGGGCCACCAAGGAGAGACCCAGTACTTC. This gives the protein CASRTGHQGETQYF. Drawing the rest from reference TRBV19 and TRBJ2-5, the complete variable domain is DGGITQSPKYLFRKEGQNVTLSCEQNLNHDAMYWYRQDPGQGLRLIYYSQIVNDFQKGDIAEGYSVSREKKESFPLTVTSAQKNPTAFYLCASRTGHQGETQYFGPGTRLLVL.

This clonotype has ten or more counts. The CDR3 region is CASSITGLAFDEQFF. The CDR3, as DNA: TGTGCCAGTAGTATAACGGGACTAGCCTTCGATGAGCAGTTCTTC. The chain recombines TRBV19 with TRBJ2-1, with 9 nucleotides matching TRBD2. The V gene end was trimmed by 2 bases and the J gene end by 8 bases; junction bases not matched to a gene: 7. The CDR3 loop spans 15 amino acids. From germline, CDR1 is LNHDA and CDR2 SQIVND (reference sequence).

This clonotype was counted many times. V and J are TRBV20-1 and TRBJ1-1; 9 bases fit TRBD1. CDR3 length equals 14 residues. The V gene's germline CDR1 is DFQATT and CDR2 SNEGSKA (reference sequence). Trimming took 3 bases from V and 6 from J; bases not matched to a gene: 8. CDR3 sequence reads: CSASSLDRGAEAFF. CDR3 bases: TGCAGTGCTAGTTCTCTCGACAGGGGGGCTGAAGCTTTCTTT.

The sample holds many counts of this clonotype. The chain combines TRBV7-9 with TRBJ2-5; D unresolved. The CDR3 totals 13 residues. The germline V gene encodes CDR1 SEHNR and CDR2 FQNEAQ (reference sequence). With 5 bases removed from V and 5 bases from J, the gap between germline ends came to 12 bases. CDR3 coding DNA: TGTGCCAGCAGCCCCCGGGCCCAGGAGACCCAGTACTTC. Translation: CASSPRAQETQYF.

The V call is TRBV5-6, the J call TRBJ1-4; 10 bases align to TRBD1. The CDR3 is made up of 14 amino acids. With 3 bases clipped from V and 5 bases from J, the junction kept 1 base outside the gene matches. The germline V gene has CDR1 SGHDT and CDR2 YYEEEE. Here the CDR3 DNA reads TGTGCCAGCAGCTGGGACAGGGGAAATGAAAAACTGTTTTTT. This gives the protein CASSWDRGNEKLFF. Full variable domain (rest looked up from reference TRBV5-6 and TRBJ1-4): DAGVTQSPTHLIKTRGQQVTLRCSPKSGHDTVSWYQQALGQGPQFIFQYYEEEERQRGNFPDRFSGHQFPNYSSELNVNALLLGDSALYLCASSWDRGNEKLFFGSGTQLSVL.

This clonotype was found many times. The CDR3 DNA sequence: TGCGCCAGCAGCACTGGACAGGGGGGGAACACTGAAGCTTTCTTT. This sequence encodes CASSTGQGGNTEAFF. The genes are TRBV5-1 and TRBJ1-1; 10 bases map to TRBD1. The CDR3 is 15 residues long. Germline loops: CDR1 SGHRS, CDR2 YFSETQ. V trimming: 4 bases; J trimming: 1 base; junction bases outside the gene matches: 4.

This clonotype is labeled as medium-sized. This chain joins TRBV19 and TRBJ1-1; no definite D call. The V end lost 7 bases, the J end lost 4 bases, and 19 bases lay between the germline ends. Germline CDR1 reads LNHDA; CDR2 reads SQIVND (reference sequence). The CDR3 has 15 amino acids. CDR3 protein: CASKTTPGYGTEAFF. The CDR3 DNA reads TGTGCCAGTAAAACGACCCCCGGGTATGGCACTGAAGCTTTCTTT.

The J gene is TRBJ2-7, the V gene TRBV7-8, with a possible D match to TRBD1 (5 bases). Germline assignment: CDR1 SGHVS and CDR2 FQNEAQ. V was pared by 4 bases and J by 0 bases, with 13 bases between. CDR3 length equals 15 residues. CDR3 nucleotide sequence: TGTGCCAGCAGCTCGGACACTTTTACCTCCTACGAGCAGTACTTC. Translated: CASSSDTFTSYEQYF.

This clonotype occurred many times. The V and J genes are TRBV3-1 and TRBJ1-2; 9 bases line up with TRBD1. With V trimmed by 5 bases and J by 4 bases, 11 bases remained unmatched. Germline V gene data show CDR1 as LGHDT and CDR2 as YNNKEL (reference sequence). The CDR3 contains 16 residues. CDR3: CASSSGAGTGSYGYTF. The CDR3 bases are TGTGCCAGCAGCTCGGGTGCCGGGACAGGGAGCTATGGCTACACCTTC.

This clonotype was found a few times. The CDR3 coding sequence is TGTGCCAGCAGCTCTCCCCCGGGACCGGTTGAATGCACCTATCAGCCCCAGCATTTT. Protein sequence: CASSSPPGPVECTYQPQHF. The chain couples TRBV7-8 to TRBJ1-5; TRBD1 is a possible D gene (5 bases). V shed 4 bases and J shed 5 bases, with 27 bases lying between them. Germline V CDR1 and CDR2: SGHVS, FQNEAQ. The CDR3 runs 19 residues.

This clonotype was seen repeatedly, ten times or more. This chain uses TRBV5-1 with TRBJ2-2; D is ambiguous. Germline V CDR1 and CDR2: SGHRS, YFSETQ. V lost 7 bases, J lost 3 bases, and 4 bases lay in between. The CDR3 covers 11 residues. The CDR3 loop reads CASSYTGELFF. CDR3 DNA: TGCGCCAGCTCTTACACCGGGGAGCTGTTTTTT.

This clonotype was seen repeatedly, ten times or more. Sequence at one end of the junction differs from germline and may be a read error. The chain couples TRBV5-1 to TRBJ2-1; D gene ambiguous. CDR3 length equals 10 residues. In germline, CDR1 is SGHRS, CDR2 YFSETQ. As DNA, the CDR3 is TGCGCCAGCAGGTCAGCTTCCGGGTGCTTC. Residues: CASRSASGCF.

This clonotype was recorded at least ten times. The chain links TRBV7-9 to TRBJ2-1, with TRBD1 matching 8 bases. Per germline, CDR1 SEHNR and CDR2 FQNEAQ (reference sequence). The CDR3 contains 15 residues. The J segment lost 5 bases and the V segment lost 1 base, leaving 4 bases of the junction unmatched. The CDR3 region is CASSLDRGIDNEQFF. CDR3 bases: TGTGCCAGCAGCTTAGACAGGGGGATAGACAATGAGCAGTTCTTC.

This clonotype was counted at least ten times. The V call is TRBV19, the J call TRBJ2-1; D unclear. CDR1 is LNHDA, CDR2 SQIVND, per germline (reference sequence). The CDR3 length is 12 residues. The V end was cut by 4 bases, the J end by 4 bases, with 5 bases between. The CDR3 bases are TGTGCCAGTAGTACACAATACAATGAGCAGTTCTTC. Translating it yields CASSTQYNEQFF.

Many counts were recorded for this clonotype. The chain is built from TRBV12-3 or TRBV12-4 and TRBJ2-3; D is ambiguous. The CDR3 is 14 residues long. V lost 1 base and J 11 bases, leaving 16 bases between the germline ends. This CDR3 reads CASSLEIGRVKQYF. The CDR3 nucleotides read TGTGCCAGCAGTTTAGAAATTGGCCGGGTGAAGCAGTATTTT.

This clonotype was recorded at least ten times. The V and J genes are TRBV20-1 and TRBJ1-6; 7 bases are shared with TRBD1. Germline loops: CDR1 DFQATT, CDR2 SNEGSKA (reference sequence). The CDR3 has 16 residues. V lost 1 base and J lost 0; bases outside the gene matches: 3. This chain's CDR3 is CSARATGSSYNSPLHF. The CDR3 nucleotides are TGCAGTGCTAGAGCGACAGGGAGCTCCTATAATTCACCCCTCCACTTT.

This clonotype has only a few counts. CDR3 protein: CASSPGQGYDEQYF. The CDR3 region has the DNA TGTGCCAGCAGCCCCGGACAGGGTTACGACGAGCAGTACTTC. The J gene is TRBJ2-7, the V gene TRBV7-8; 8 positions match TRBD1. Germline-derived CDR1 and CDR2 are SGHVS and FQNEAQ. V shed 5 bases and J 5 bases; nucleotides not matched to a gene: 8. The CDR3 consists of 14 residues.

Many counts were recorded for this clonotype. V and J are TRBV27 and TRBJ2-1; D possibly corresponds to TRBD1 (6 bases). V was shortened by 5 bases and J by 7 bases, with 15 bases between the two germline ends. The germline gives CDR1 MNHEY, CDR2 SMNVEV (reference sequence). The length of the CDR3 is 14 residues. CDR3 protein: CASSNGRGSNEQFF. The DNA for the CDR3 is TGTGCCAGCAGTAACGGCAGGGGCAGTAATGAGCAGTTCTTC.